This T cell receptor beta chain appears in the sequencing data of a study of PD-L1 blockade in urothelial cancer. Study overall: Prior chemotherapy ranged from 0 to 3 regimens per patient. Among blood samples, the median T cell count was some 140,000.

Sequencing used immunoSEQ multiplex PCR; TCRdb keeps in-frame clones, though not all of them. The repertoire holds 68,000 or so clones, with roughly 76% as singletons. Stated time point: pretreatment peripheral blood. The source is a man between 65 and 85 years old with urothelial cancer. The sample consisted of PBMCs, taken around atezolizumab (anti-PD-L1) treatment.

The CDR3 loop is CASSLVAANYGYTF. DNA for the CDR3: TGTGCCAGCAGCTTAGTAGCAGCTAACTATGGCTACACCTTC. The chain links TRBV7-9 to TRBJ1-2, with D hard to call. From germline, CDR1 is SEHNR and CDR2 FQNEAQ (reference sequence). The CDR3 runs 14 residues. V lost 1 base to trimming and J lost 0 bases, with 6 bases between them.